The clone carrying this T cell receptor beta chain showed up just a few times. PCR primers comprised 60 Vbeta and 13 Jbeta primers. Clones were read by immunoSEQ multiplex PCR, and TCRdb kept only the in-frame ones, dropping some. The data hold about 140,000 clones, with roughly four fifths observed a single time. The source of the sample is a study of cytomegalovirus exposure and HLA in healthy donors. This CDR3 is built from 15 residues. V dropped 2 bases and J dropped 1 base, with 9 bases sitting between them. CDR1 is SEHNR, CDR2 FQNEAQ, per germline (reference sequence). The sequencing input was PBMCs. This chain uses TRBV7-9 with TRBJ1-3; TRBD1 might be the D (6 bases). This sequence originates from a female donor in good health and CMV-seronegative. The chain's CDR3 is CASSLPRGSGNTIYF. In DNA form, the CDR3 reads TGTGCCAGCAGCTTACCCAGGGGTTCTGGAAACACCATATATTTT.